A single sample gave rise to the 15 T cell receptor beta chains below, sequenced in a study of PD-L1 blockade in urothelial cancer. Time point reported: pretreatment peripheral blood. TCRdb's copy holds only in-frame clones and misses some; the assay was immunoSEQ multiplex PCR. Of about 70,000 clones listed, 90% are singletons. Sequenced here: PBMCs, sampled around atezolizumab (anti-PD-L1) treatment. The origin of the receptors is a man between 65 and 85 years old with urothelial cancer.

The gene calls are TRBV5-1 and TRBJ2-1; perhaps TRBD1 as D (5 bases). This CDR3 contains 17 residues. Germline loops: CDR1 SGHRS, CDR2 YFSETQ. The V end was cut by 2 bases, the J end by 1 base, with 16 bases between. The CDR3, as DNA: TGCGCCAGCAGCTTAGGGGTGAGACCCGTTTCCTACAATGAGCAGTTCTTC. It is translated as CASSLGVRPVSYNEQFF.

The chain combines TRBV9 with TRBJ2-1; D is unresolved. V dropped 1 base and J dropped 0 bases, with 5 bases sitting between them. The CDR3 contains 14 residues. CDR1 SGDLS and CDR2 YYNGEE come from the germline V gene. The CDR3 spells CASSVKSSYNEQFF. The CDR3 DNA reads TGTGCCAGCAGCGTAAAGAGCTCCTACAATGAGCAGTTCTTC.

This chain joins TRBV5-5 and TRBJ2-6; no firm D call. CDR1 and CDR2 (germline): SGHKS, YYEKEE (reference sequence). The CDR3 has 15 amino acids. V was clipped by 1 base and J by 0 bases, with 5 bases between them. CDR3 nucleotide sequence: TGTGCCAGCAGCTTGTTTAGCTCTGGGGCCAACGTCCTGACTTTC. This sequence encodes CASSLFSSGANVLTF.

The chain links TRBV7-8 to TRBJ1-4; the match to TRBD1 covers 10 bases. Germline V gene data show CDR1 as SGHVS and CDR2 as FQNEAQ. The CDR3 contains 15 residues. Unmatched junction bases numbered 6, after V lost 0 bases and J lost 11 bases. CDR3 residues: CASSLAPGQGLKLFF. The DNA of the CDR3 is TGTGCCAGCAGCTTAGCACCGGGACAGGGGTTGAAACTGTTTTTT.

The CDR3 region has the DNA TGTGCCAGCAGCGTAGTATCGGTTCCTCCGCGTGAGCAGTTCTTC. Translating it yields CASSVVSVPPREQFF. The rearrangement links TRBV9 to TRBJ2-1; D call uncertain. V dropped 0 bases and J dropped 9 bases, with 16 bases sitting between them. Germline V gene sequence: CDR1 SGDLS, CDR2 YYNGEE. This CDR3 is built from 15 residues.

The chain employs TRBV6-6 and TRBJ1-1; D remains unclear. CDR1 and CDR2 from the germline V gene are MNHNY and SVGAGI (reference sequence). Trimming shortened V by 6 bases and J by 1 base, and 6 bases separated the two germline ends. The CDR3 length is 12 residues. The CDR3 DNA sequence: TGTGCCAGCAGGGAGGGGAACACTGAAGCTTTCTTT. This codes for CASREGNTEAFF.

V is TRBV28 and J is TRBJ1-2; maybe TRBD1 (6 bases). Germline CDR1 reads MDHEN; CDR2 reads SYDVKM. CDR3 length equals 13 residues. Between the trimmed V and J ends, which lost 10 bases and 4 bases, there was a span of 16 bases. Here the CDR3 DNA reads TGTGCCACCAGGGGCTCGGCGGGCTATGGCTACACCTTC. Protein: CATRGSAGYGYTF.

The chain links TRBV27 to TRBJ2-7, with 9 nucleotides matching TRBD1. The CDR3 contains 14 residues. The V segment lost 5 bases and the J segment 2 bases; nucleotides outside the gene matches: 4. Germline V gene sequence: CDR1 MNHEY, CDR2 SMNVEV (reference sequence). Here the CDR3 reads CASSTGTGPYEQYF. Written as DNA, the CDR3 is TGTGCCAGCAGTACCGGGACAGGGCCCTACGAGCAGTACTTC.

V usage is TRBV6-6 and J usage is TRBJ2-5, with 8 bases fitting TRBD1. CDR3 length: 14 residues. V dropped 2 bases and J dropped 4; count of bases not matched to a gene: 3. Germline CDR1 MNHNY, CDR2 SVGAGI (reference sequence). The CDR3 DNA follows: TGTGCCAGCAGTTACATACAGGGGGTAGAGACCCAGTACTTC. This encodes CASSYIQGVETQYF.

This clone showed up just a few times. The chain couples TRBV28 to TRBJ2-7, with TRBD2 identical over 14 bases. Per the germline V gene, CDR1 is MDHEN and CDR2 is SYDVKM. The trim removed 5 bases at V and 2 bases at J, leaving 5 bases unmatched. The CDR3 totals 16 residues. CDR3 nucleotides: TGTGCCAGCAGTATCCCGGGACTAGCGGGAGCCTACGAGCAGTACTTC. Residues: CASSIPGLAGAYEQYF. Full variable domain (missing parts from reference TRBV28 and TRBJ2-7): DVKVTQSSRYLVKRTGEKVFLECVQDMDHENMFWYRQDPGLGLRLIYFSYDVKMKEKGDIPEGYSVSREKKERFSLILESASTNQTSMYLCASSIPGLAGAYEQYFGPGTRLTVT.

The rearrangement uses TRBV5-6 and TRBJ1-1; D gene unclear. V lost 0 bases and J 3 bases, leaving 3 bases between the germline ends. Germline loops: CDR1 SGHDT, CDR2 YYEEEE. The CDR3 is 12 residues long. CDR3 DNA sequence: TGTGCCAGCAGCTTGGCTCACACTGAAGCTTTCTTT. Its translation: CASSLAHTEAFF.

The chain employs TRBV28 and TRBJ2-1; 8 bases match TRBD2. Unmatched junction bases numbered 5, after V lost 1 base and J lost 3 bases. Germline CDR1 reads MDHEN; CDR2 reads SYDVKM. This CDR3 is 16 amino acids long. The CDR3 spells CASSLSGGEHYNEQFF. The CDR3 DNA is TGTGCCAGCAGTTTATCGGGGGGGGAGCACTACAATGAGCAGTTCTTC.

This chain connects TRBV28 to TRBJ1-1; unclear D gene. This CDR3 has 13 residues. CDR1 and CDR2 from the germline V gene are MDHEN and SYDVKM. V lost 2 bases to trimming and J lost 8 bases, with 12 bases between them. CDR3 nucleotides: TGTGCCAGCAGTTTAAGGAGGCACATAGAAGCTTTCTTT. It yields the protein CASSLRRHIEAFF.

Worth noting for this clone: The sample holds other DNA sequences that translate to the same CDR3. The genes are TRBV9 and TRBJ2-2; perhaps TRBD2 as D (6 bases). Germline V gene data show CDR1 as SGDLS and CDR2 as YYNGEE. The CDR3 runs to 15 residues. Trimming removed 0 bases at V and 1 base at J, with 7 bases between. The CDR3 spells CASSVVGGNTGELFF. CDR3 sequence (DNA): TGTGCCAGCAGCGTAGTCGGGGGGAACACCGGGGAGCTGTTTTTT.

The rearrangement uses TRBV28 and TRBJ1-2, with TRBD1 matching 9 bases. V dropped 3 bases and J dropped 5; count of bases not matched to a gene: 4. The CDR3 sequence is 14 residues long. Germline CDR1 MDHEN, CDR2 SYDVKM. The CDR3 coding sequence is TGTGCCAGCAGTTTTTTGGACAGGGGATATGGCTACACCTTC. This sequence encodes CASSFLDRGYGYTF.